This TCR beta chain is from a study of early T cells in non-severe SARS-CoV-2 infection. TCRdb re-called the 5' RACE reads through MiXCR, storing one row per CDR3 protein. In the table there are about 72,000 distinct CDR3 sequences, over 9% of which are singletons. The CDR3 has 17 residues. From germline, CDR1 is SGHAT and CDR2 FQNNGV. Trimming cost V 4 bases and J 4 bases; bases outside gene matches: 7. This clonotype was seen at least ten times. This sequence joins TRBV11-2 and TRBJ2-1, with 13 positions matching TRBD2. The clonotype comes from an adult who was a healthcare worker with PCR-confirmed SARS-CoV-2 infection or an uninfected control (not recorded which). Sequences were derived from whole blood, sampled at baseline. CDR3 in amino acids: CASSSPGGLAGYNEQFF. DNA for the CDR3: TGTGCCAGCAGCTCTCCCGGGGGACTAGCGGGATACAATGAGCAGTTCTTC.